A selection of T cell receptor beta chains follows, all from one sample in a study of shared clonotypes between healthy human individuals. Clones were read by immunoSEQ multiplex PCR, and TCRdb kept only the in-frame ones, dropping some. The sample lists 2 million to 3 million clones, over 85% seen once, with about 0.38% in the top ten. The specimen was naive CD4+ T cells from PBMCs. The receptors here all came from a man between 18 and 35 years old in good health. Some clones in this sample may be carry-over from other donors' samples. The CDR3 runs from the conserved cysteine through the conserved F or W. D genes are given only for firm matches. A row's size may be missing; if present it is once, few, many or a size class.

size: .; V: TRBV5-1; J: TRBJ2-5; D: TRBD2; DNA: TGCGCCAGCAGCTTGTTCAGCGGGAGGGAAGAGACCCAGTACTTC; CDR3: CASSLFSGREETQYF
size: .; V: TRBV9; J: TRBJ2-7; D: TRBD2; DNA: TGTGCCAGCAGCAGATCGACTAGCCCCACGAGCGAGCAGTACTTC; CDR3: CASSRSTSPTSEQYF
size: .; V: TRBV18; J: TRBJ2-5; D: TRBD2; DNA: TGTGCCAGCTCAGGGAAGAGGGGGACTAGCGGGATCCAAGAGACCCAGTACTTC; CDR3: CASSGKRGTSGIQETQYF
size: once; V: TRBV6-6; J: TRBJ2-7; D: .; DNA: TGTGCCAGCCAACGGGACGGGCGGGGTCAATACGAGCAGTACTTC; CDR3: CASQRDGRGQYEQYF
size: once; V: TRBV6-5; J: TRBJ1-2; D: .; DNA: TGTGCCAGCAGTTACAAGGGGTGGGGATATGGCTACACCTTC; CDR3: CASSYKGWGYGYTF
size: few; V: TRBV9; J: TRBJ2-1; D: TRBD2; DNA: TGTGCCAGCAGCCCGAGGGGGGTAGCGGGACCCGTGAATGAGCAGTTCTTC; CDR3: CASSPRGVAGPVNEQFF
size: .; V: TRBV9; J: TRBJ2-5; D: .; DNA: TGTGCCAGCAGCTATAGACAGTACCAAGAGACCCAGTACTTC; CDR3: CASSYRQYQETQYF
size: .; V: TRBV5-4; J: TRBJ2-1; D: TRBD2; DNA: TGTGCCAGCAGCCCGGTTGGGACTAGCCTCGGGCCTGGGCAGTTCTTC; CDR3: CASSPVGTSLGPGQFF
size: .; V: TRBV7-3; J: TRBJ2-1; D: .; DNA: TGTGCCAGCAGCCCAGATAGGGGGGATGAGCAGTTCTTC; CDR3: CASSPDRGDEQFF
size: .; V: TRBV4-1; J: TRBJ1-2; D: .; DNA: TGCGCCAGCAGCCAAGGAGCTGGGGGGCGGGACTATGGCTACACCTTC; CDR3: CASSQGAGGRDYGYTF
size: once; V: TRBV28; J: TRBJ2-1; D: .; DNA: TGTGCCAGTACCGGGACCGAGTACAATGAGCAGTTCTTC; CDR3: CASTGTEYNEQFF
size: .; V: TRBV6-5; J: TRBJ1-1; D: .; DNA: TGTGCCAGCAAGAGAACAAGGAACACTGAAGCTTTCTTT; CDR3: CASKRTRNTEAFF
size: .; V: TRBV29-1; J: TRBJ2-7; D: .; DNA: TGCAGCGTCAAGCCGGACGGATCCTACGAGCAGTACTTC; CDR3: CSVKPDGSYEQYF
size: .; V: TRBV4-2; J: TRBJ2-2; D: .; DNA: TGTGCCAGCAGCCCCCGACAAGTCGGGAGCACCGGGGAGCTGTTTTTT; CDR3: CASSPRQVGSTGELFF
size: .; V: TRBV5-1; J: TRBJ1-1; D: .; DNA: TGCGCCAGCAGCTTGGCGCAGGGCACCATGAACACTGAAGCTTTCTTT; CDR3: CASSLAQGTMNTEAFF
size: .; V: TRBV19; J: TRBJ1-2; D: TRBD1; DNA: TGTGCCAGTAGTCCGGGACAGGGGCCCCGTCGGGGCTACACCTTC; CDR3: CASSPGQGPRRGYTF
size: .; V: TRBV29-1; J: TRBJ2-2; D: .; DNA: TGCAGCGTTGCAGCAGGGAACACCGGGGAGCTGTTTTTT; CDR3: CSVAAGNTGELFF
size: few; V: TRBV30; J: TRBJ1-1; D: .; DNA: TGTGCCTGGCAGGGGTTGAACACTGAAGCTTTCTTT; CDR3: CAWQGLNTEAFF
size: .; V: TRBV11-2; J: TRBJ2-6; D: TRBD1; DNA: TGTGCCAGCACGAGACCGGGACAGGGCTCTGGGGCCAACGTCCTGACTTTC; CDR3: CASTRPGQGSGANVLTF
size: .; V: TRBV11-2; J: TRBJ2-3; D: .; DNA: TGTGCCAGCAGCTTAGATTCCAGGAGCACAGATACGCAGTATTTT; CDR3: CASSLDSRSTDTQYF
size: .; V: TRBV2; J: TRBJ2-2; D: .; DNA: TGTGCCAGCAGCCCGGACAGCACCGGGGAGCTGTTTTTT; CDR3: CASSPDSTGELFF
size: .; V: TRBV28; J: TRBJ2-7; D: TRBD1; DNA: TGTGCCAGCAGTTGGACAGGGGGTGGCTACGAGCAGTACTTC; CDR3: CASSWTGGGYEQYF
size: .; V: TRBV7-2; J: TRBJ1-1; D: .; DNA: TGTGCCAGCAGCTCCAACAGGAACACTGAAGCTTTCTTT; CDR3: CASSSNRNTEAFF
size: few; V: TRBV15; J: TRBJ1-2; D: TRBD1; DNA: TGTGCCACCAGCAGAGACACAGGGGGAAATGGCTACACCTTC; CDR3: CATSRDTGGNGYTF
size: .; V: TRBV28; J: TRBJ1-1; D: TRBD1; DNA: TGTGGTGCCGGGACAGGGGTCACTGAAGCTTTCTTT; CDR3: CGAGTGVTEAFF
size: .; V: TRBV9; J: TRBJ2-2; D: TRBD2; DNA: TGTGCCAGCAGCGTAGGGGCTAGCGGGAGGGCAACGAACACCGGGGAGCTGTTTTTT; CDR3: CASSVGASGRATNTGELFF
size: .; V: TRBV18; J: TRBJ1-4; D: .; DNA: TGTGCCAGCTCACCACCGGTCCCGGGCGGGGAAAAACTGTTTTTT; CDR3: CASSPPVPGGEKLFF
size: .; V: TRBV9; J: TRBJ2-1; D: .; DNA: TGTGCCAGCAGCGTCCGGGCGGGAAGCTCCTACAATGAGCAGTTCTTC; CDR3: CASSVRAGSSYNEQFF
size: .; V: TRBV9; J: TRBJ2-1; D: TRBD1; DNA: TGTGCCAGCAGCCCTAGCCGTACCGGGACAGGGGTTCGGAATGAGCAGTTCTTC; CDR3: CASSPSRTGTGVRNEQFF
size: once; V: TRBV4-1; J: TRBJ2-3; D: .; DNA: TGCGCCAGCAGCCACGCGGACGTACGGGAGTGGGTCACAGATACGCAGTATTTT; CDR3: CASSHADVREWVTDTQYF
size: .; V: TRBV4-1; J: TRBJ2-3; D: .; DNA: TGCGCCAGCAGCCGTCTAGGTATTGTGGATACGCAGTATTTT; CDR3: CASSRLGIVDTQYF
size: .; V: TRBV29-1; J: TRBJ2-5; D: .; DNA: TGCAGCGTTGAAGTTCCCCGGCCAACGGGAGAGACCCAGTACTTC; CDR3: CSVEVPRPTGETQYF
size: once; V: TRBV21-1; J: TRBJ1-4; D: .; DNA: TGTGCCAGCAGCATAGGGGGGGCAGATAAGGCAACTAATGAAAAACTGTTTTTT; CDR3: CASSIGGADKATNEKLFF
size: .; V: TRBV30; J: TRBJ1-3; D: .; DNA: TGTGCCTGGAGTTCGGGCCTGGGCGGAAACACCATATATTTT; CDR3: CAWSSGLGGNTIYF
size: .; V: TRBV27; J: TRBJ2-7; D: TRBD2; DNA: TGTGCCAGAGTCGGGCGGGCCGGGGCTCACGGTAGCGGGAGGGCCAAACGAGGTCGGTACTTC; CDR3: CARVGRAGAHGSGRAKRGRYF
size: once; V: TRBV5-4; J: TRBJ2-2; D: .; DNA: TGTGCCAGCAGCTTGGCGGGTCCCACGGGGGCCTTCTCCACCGGGGAGCTGTTTTTT; CDR3: CASSLAGPTGAFSTGELFF
size: .; V: TRBV5-1; J: TRBJ1-2; D: .; DNA: TGCGCCAGCAGCTTGTCACGTCTTACCCCCCCGGCGGACTATGGCTACACCTTC; CDR3: CASSLSRLTPPADYGYTF
size: .; V: TRBV18; J: TRBJ1-4; D: .; DNA: TGTGCCAGCTCACCCAACCCAACTAATGAAAAACTGTTTTTT; CDR3: CASSPNPTNEKLFF
size: .; V: TRBV21-1; J: TRBJ2-7; D: .; DNA: TGTGCCAGCAGCAAAACTGGGGCGGCCTACGAGCAGTACTTC; CDR3: CASSKTGAAYEQYF
size: .; V: TRBV2; J: TRBJ2-2; D: .; DNA: TGTGCCAGCAGGGGCGGCCTGAACACCGGGGAGCTGTTTTTT; CDR3: CASRGGLNTGELFF
size: .; V: TRBV7-9; J: TRBJ1-2; D: .; DNA: TGTGCCAGCATCCGGGGGGCGGATGGCTACACCTTC; CDR3: CASIRGADGYTF
size: .; V: TRBV28; J: TRBJ2-7; D: TRBD2; DNA: TGTGCCAGCAGGGCGGGTTCTGTGGGACTAGCGACCGAGCAGTACTTC; CDR3: CASRAGSVGLATEQYF
size: .; V: TRBV7-9; J: TRBJ1-1; D: .; DNA: TGTGCCAGCAGCTTAGTGGCGCATGAAGCTTTCTTT; CDR3: CASSLVAHEAFF
size: .; V: TRBV5-1; J: TRBJ1-2; D: TRBD1; DNA: TGCGCCAGCAGCCAGGGACAGCCCTATGGCTACACCTTC; CDR3: CASSQGQPYGYTF
size: .; V: TRBV28; J: TRBJ1-4; D: .; DNA: TGTGCCAGCAGTTTGGCGGGGGCCCGTGGGGAAAAACTGTTTTTT; CDR3: CASSLAGARGEKLFF
size: .; V: TRBV5-1; J: TRBJ2-3; D: .; DNA: TGCGCCAGCAGCTTCCGGGAAAGCACAGATACGCAGTATTTT; CDR3: CASSFRESTDTQYF